A single sample gave rise to the 29 T cell receptor beta chains below, sequenced in a study of shared clonotypes between healthy human individuals. The assay was immunoSEQ multiplex PCR, and TCRdb's table has in-frame clones only and misses some. Among millions of clones listed, approximately 90% were seen once. Sequencing was performed on naive CD4+ T cells sorted from blood. The subset was: CD45RA+ positively selected. All receptors come from a man aged 18 to 30 in good health.

The V call is TRBV23-1, the J call TRBJ2-5; D tentatively reads TRBD1 or TRBD2 (5 bases each). TRBV23-1 qualifies as an ORF whose function is uncertain. V lost 3 bases and J 0 bases, leaving 8 bases between the germline ends. The CDR3 is 14 residues long. The CDR3 DNA follows: TGCGCCAGCAGTCAGGGACCCCACCAAGAGACCCAGTACTTC. Residues: CASSQGPHQETQYF.

The chain employs TRBV19 and TRBJ1-5, with a tentative D call TRBD1 (6 bases). This CDR3 is 12 amino acids long. The V gene's germline CDR1 is LNHDA and CDR2 SQIVND (reference sequence). Trimming pared 8 bases from V and 9 bases from J, leaving 14 bases between. CDR3 DNA sequence: TGTGCCAGTGGAGGGGGGGAGAGGCCCCAGCATTTT. It codes for CASGGGERPQHF.

This clone was observed once. The chain couples TRBV9 to TRBJ2-7, with D unresolved. The germline V and J ends were trimmed by 0 bases and 1 base, with 8 bases remaining between them. This CDR3 has 14 residues. The germline CDR1 and CDR2 sequences are SGDLS and YYNGEE. CDR3 protein: CASSVEKESYEQYF. In DNA form, the CDR3 reads TGTGCCAGCAGCGTAGAAAAGGAATCCTACGAGCAGTACTTC. Variable domain in full (rest from reference TRBV9 and TRBJ2-7): DSGVTQTPKHLITATGQRVTLRCSPRSGDLSVYWYQQSLDQGLQFLIQYYNGEERAKGNILERFSAQQFPDLHSELNLSSLELGDSALYFCASSVEKESYEQYFGPGTRLTVT.

This chain uses TRBV9 with TRBJ2-3; no clear D. Trimming shortened V by 4 bases and J by 2 bases, and 11 bases separated the two germline ends. Germline values: CDR1 SGDLS, CDR2 YYNGEE. There are 14 residues in the CDR3. The CDR3 loop reads CASSPKTLTDTQYF. The CDR3 region has the DNA TGTGCCAGCAGCCCGAAAACCCTCACAGATACGCAGTATTTT.

With respect to this clone: Other nucleotide sequences in the sample specify the same CDR3. This chain connects TRBV6-5 to TRBJ2-5; D gene uncertain. The CDR3 contains 13 residues. The V end was cut by 6 bases, the J end by 4 bases, with 12 bases between. Germline V gene data show CDR1 as MNHEY and CDR2 as SVGAGI. The CDR3, as DNA: TGTGCCAGCAGCCGGCGGTCTGGAGAGACCCAGTACTTC. Residues: CASSRRSGETQYF.

The chain employs TRBV6-1 and TRBJ1-5; 8 positions agree with TRBD1. The length of the CDR3 is 13 residues. CDR1 is MNHNS and CDR2 is SASEGT in the germline V gene. After removal of 5 bases from V and 5 bases from J, the junction contained 2 bases not matched to a gene. The CDR3, as DNA: TGTGCCAGCAGTTTACAGGGGGATCAGCCCCAGCATTTT. Residues: CASSLQGDQPQHF.

The chain recombines TRBV29-1 with TRBJ2-7, with a weak D call TRBD1 (5 bases). From germline, CDR1 is SQVTM and CDR2 ANQGSEA. This CDR3 has 14 residues. V was clipped by 0 bases and J by 0 bases, with 9 bases between them. The CDR3 coding sequence is TGCAGCGTTGAAGAACTCCAGGGCTCCTACGAGCAGTACTTC. Its protein product is CSVEELQGSYEQYF.

V and J are TRBV27 and TRBJ2-7; either TRBD1 or TRBD2 may fit D (5 bases each). In germline, CDR1 is MNHEY, CDR2 SMNVEV (reference sequence). Between the trimmed V and J ends, which lost 7 bases and 5 bases, there was a span of 18 bases. The CDR3 is 14 residues long. CDR3 region: CASTSLGAGDEQYF. The CDR3 DNA reads as TGTGCCAGCACATCGCTAGGGGCCGGGGACGAGCAGTACTTC.

The rearrangement links TRBV30 to TRBJ2-1; D call uncertain. Looked up from germline, CDR1 is GTSNPN and CDR2 is SVGIG (reference sequence). The CDR3 length is 13 residues. V was shortened by 1 base and J by 10 bases, with 14 bases between the two germline ends. CDR3 sequence: CAWSAGPSREQFF. CDR3 DNA: TGTGCCTGGAGTGCAGGTCCGTCCCGGGAGCAGTTCTTC.

This chain links TRBV28 with TRBJ1-1, with D perhaps matching TRBD1 (6 bases). The CDR3 consists of 14 residues. V was clipped by 2 bases and J by 11 bases, with 18 bases between them. CDR1 MDHEN and CDR2 SYDVKM come from the germline V gene. The CDR3 is CASSLPGQGARAFF. CDR3 DNA sequence: TGTGCCAGCAGTTTACCGGGACAAGGGGCGAGGGCTTTCTTT.

J is TRBJ2-7 and V is TRBV7-8; D gene ambiguous. In germline, CDR1 is SGHVS, CDR2 FQNEAQ. V was clipped by 6 bases and J by 12 bases, with 15 bases between them. This CDR3 comprises 11 residues. CDR3 sequence: CASSRTPVPYF. CDR3 sequence (DNA): TGTGCCAGCAGTCGGACCCCCGTCCCGTACTTC.

The V call is TRBV29-1, the J call TRBJ1-1, with a weak D call TRBD1 (5 bases). V shed 6 bases and J shed 4 bases, with 21 bases lying between them. Germline loops: CDR1 SQVTM, CDR2 ANQGSEA. The CDR3 loop spans 15 amino acids. The chain's CDR3 is CSVYPSRAGSTEAFF. The CDR3 DNA reads as TGCAGCGTGTATCCATCCAGGGCGGGGAGCACTGAAGCTTTCTTT. Full variable domain (outside the CDR3, taken from reference TRBV29-1 and TRBJ1-1): SAVISQKPSRDICQRGTSLTIQCQVDSQVTMMFWYRQQPGQSLTLIATANQGSEATYESGFVIDKFPISRPNLTFSTLTVSNMSPEDSSIYLCSVYPSRAGSTEAFFGQGTRLTVV.

V is TRBV30 and J is TRBJ2-2, with a possible D match to TRBD2 (6 bases). Germline values: CDR1 GTSNPN, CDR2 SVGIG (reference sequence). With 3 bases removed from V and 0 bases from J, the gap between germline ends came to 8 bases. The CDR3 consists of 14 residues. This CDR3 is CAWREGSNTGELFF. CDR3 in DNA: TGTGCCTGGAGGGAGGGGTCGAACACCGGGGAGCTGTTTTTT. Based on the CDR3 plus reference TRBV30 and TRBJ2-2, the full variable domain is SQTIHQWPATLVQPVGSPLSLECTVEGTSNPNLYWYRQAAGRGLQLLFYSVGIGQISSEVPQNLSASRPQDRQFILSSKKLLLSDSGFYLCAWREGSNTGELFFGEGSRLTVL.

The chain is built from TRBV28 and TRBJ1-2, with D possibly matching TRBD1 (5 bases). With 6 bases removed from V and 1 base from J, the gap between germline ends came to 18 bases. The CDR3 spans 16 residues. Germline CDR1 is MDHEN and CDR2 is SYDVKM. The CDR3: CASSRSGGRDNYGYTF. The CDR3 DNA reads TGTGCCAGCAGCCGCTCGGGGGGGAGGGATAACTATGGCTACACCTTC.

The gene calls are TRBV6-4 and TRBJ2-3; D is ambiguous. V was trimmed by 3 bases and J by 8 bases, leaving 12 bases between them. This CDR3 has 13 residues. CDR1 is MRHNA and CDR2 is SNTAGT in the germline V gene. The CDR3 here is CASSESEVGTQYF. CDR3 nucleotides: TGTGCCAGCAGTGAATCCGAGGTTGGTACGCAGTATTTT.

This sequence joins TRBV7-6 and TRBJ2-3, with D tentatively TRBD2 (6 bases). The V gene lost 1 base and the J gene lost 3 bases, with 11 bases spanning the gap. Germline V CDR1 and CDR2: SGHVS, FNYEAQ. The CDR3 is 15 residues long. CDR3 region: CASSLGVTRTDTQYF. The DNA of the CDR3 is TGTGCCAGCAGCTTAGGGGTGACTAGAACAGATACGCAGTATTTT.

The sample holds one count of this clone. V and J are TRBV5-1 and TRBJ2-2; 9 positions agree with TRBD2. The V segment lost 3 bases and the J segment 5 bases; nucleotides outside the gene matches: 8. The CDR3 has 16 amino acids. Germline V gives CDR1 SGHRS, CDR2 YFSETQ. The CDR3 DNA sequence: TGCGCCAGCAGCTACATAGCGGGAGATCCGACCGGGGAGCTGTTTTTT. The encoded protein is CASSYIAGDPTGELFF.

The chain recombines TRBV6-5 with TRBJ1-1; no reliable D call. Germline loops: CDR1 MNHEY, CDR2 SVGAGI. V gave up 9 bases and J gave up 1 base, with 12 bases separating them. This CDR3 spans 13 amino acids. CDR3 sequence: CASTVMGNTEAFF. The CDR3 bases are TGTGCCAGTACGGTCATGGGGAACACTGAAGCTTTCTTT.

J is TRBJ2-2 and V is TRBV6-6; D not resolved. Per the germline V gene, CDR1 is MNHNY and CDR2 is SVGAGI (reference sequence). The CDR3 sequence is 12 residues long. V gave up 6 bases and J gave up 6 bases, with 8 bases separating them. CDR3 DNA sequence: TGTGCCAGCAGGTTGCAGTCCGGGGAGCTGTTTTTT. It specifies CASRLQSGELFF.

This clone occurred once. Its ends do not fully match the called genes, so a read error is possible. The chain's CDR3 is CATSRGPLVAGGTDTQYF. The CDR3 DNA reads TGTGCCACCAGCAGAGGGCCTTTAGTAGCGGGGGGCACGGATACGCAGTATTTT. The rearrangement uses TRBV15 and TRBJ2-3; 10 bases agree with TRBD2. Germline V gene lookup returns CDR1 LNHNV and CDR2 YYDKDF (reference sequence). This CDR3 is 18 amino acids long.

The rearrangement uses TRBV7-8 and TRBJ2-7; 8 positions agree with TRBD1. V shed 1 base, J shed 12 bases, and the junction held 8 bases outside the gene matches. CDR3 length: 13 residues. Germline V gene sequence: CDR1 SGHVS, CDR2 FQNEAQ. As DNA, the CDR3 is TGTGCCAGCAGCTTAGATGGACAGGGTGGAAGGTACTTC. Its protein is CASSLDGQGGRYF.

The CDR3 reads CAASSSGDEQFF. The CDR3, as DNA: TGTGCCGCTTCGAGTAGCGGGGACGAGCAGTTCTTC. This rearrangement joins TRBV7-9 to TRBJ2-1, with 8 bases lining up with TRBD2. Trimming cost V 11 bases and J 10 bases; bases outside gene matches: 10. This CDR3 spans 12 amino acids. The germline CDR1 and CDR2 sequences are SEHNR and FQNEAQ (reference sequence). The full variable domain, in which reference TRBV7-9 and TRBJ2-1 provide the parts outside the CDR3, is DTGVSQNPRHKITKRGQNVTFRCDPISEHNRLYWYRQTLGQGPEFLTYFQNEAQLEKSRLLSDRFSAERPKGSFSTLEIQRTEQGDSAMYLCAASSSGDEQFFGPGTRLTVL.

The V call is TRBV7-2, the J call TRBJ1-1; 7 bases are a match to TRBD1. Germline values: CDR1 SGHTA, CDR2 FQGNSA. The length of the CDR3 is 14 residues. V trimming: 5 bases; J trimming: 5 bases; junction bases outside the gene matches: 8. The CDR3 protein is CASSLHRGGTEAFF. The CDR3 DNA is TGTGCCAGCAGCCTCCACAGGGGTGGGACTGAAGCTTTCTTT.

This chain connects TRBV4-2 to TRBJ1-5, with 11 bases lining up with TRBD1. This CDR3 has 14 residues. V was pared by 1 base and J by 8 bases, with 1 base of the junction left unmatched. CDR1 LGHNA and CDR2 YNFKEQ come from the germline V gene. CDR3 residues: CASSQGGQGEPQHF. The CDR3 region has the DNA TGTGCCAGCAGCCAAGGGGGACAGGGGGAGCCCCAGCATTTT.

The chain joins TRBV28 to TRBJ1-2, with D maybe TRBD1 (5 bases). Germline V CDR1 and CDR2: MDHEN, SYDVKM. V was trimmed by 7 bases and J by 4 bases, leaving 19 bases between them. CDR3 length: 15 amino acids. The CDR3 DNA reads TGTGCCAGCAATGAGGTAAACGTGGGGACCTATGGCTACACCTTC. It yields the protein CASNEVNVGTYGYTF.

This clone turned up a few times. The rearrangement links TRBV5-1 to TRBJ1-6, with unresolved D. The V end lost 4 bases, the J end lost 8 bases, and 13 bases lay between the germline ends. From germline, CDR1 is SGHRS and CDR2 YFSETQ. This CDR3 contains 14 residues. CDR3 sequence (DNA): TGCGCCAGCAGCCCCGAGGGTATTGATTCACCCCTCCACTTT. Amino acids: CASSPEGIDSPLHF.

This clone was seen only once. The gene calls are TRBV11-2 and TRBJ1-4, with 10 bases identical to TRBD1. The V and J ends lost 5 bases and 8 bases, in that order; junction bases with no gene match: 8. Germline CDR1 is SGHAT and CDR2 is FQNNGV. CDR3 length: 15 residues. The CDR3 loop reads CASSLRQGAGEKLFF. Here the CDR3 DNA reads TGTGCCAGCAGCCTCCGACAGGGGGCGGGAGAAAAACTGTTTTTT.

This chain connects TRBV14 to TRBJ1-3, with D unclear. Deletions cut 6 bases from V and 0 bases from J, with 6 bases between. This CDR3 has 13 residues. The germline V gene encodes CDR1 SGHDN and CDR2 FVKESK. The CDR3 spells CASRVASGNTIYF. Here the CDR3 DNA reads TGTGCCAGCAGAGTTGCCTCTGGAAACACCATATATTTT.

The rearrangement links TRBV7-3 to TRBJ2-7; 7 nucleotides agree with TRBD2. V lost 5 bases and J lost 6; bases outside the gene matches: 7. Germline CDR1 is SGHTA and CDR2 is FQGTGA. CDR3 size: 13 residues. Written as DNA, the CDR3 is TGTGCCAGCAGCCTTGGGACGGGGGGCGAGCAGTACTTC. This translates into CASSLGTGGEQYF.